A single sample gave rise to the 28 T cell receptor beta chains below, sequenced in a study of blood T cell repertoires in COVID-19. Profiling relied on immunoSEQ multiplex PCR, and the TCRdb table lists in-frame clones only, not all of them. The sample includes about 110,000 clones, more than 80% of them seen just once. Sequencing input: peripheral blood. The receptors derive from a human donor in a cohort sampled during active COVID-19.

The CDR3, as DNA: TGTGCCAGCTCTCGGAGCGGGGGGATCACAGATACGCAGTATTTT. As protein: CASSRSGGITDTQYF. The rearrangement links TRBV9 to TRBJ2-3; the match to TRBD2 covers 9 bases. J gave up 2 bases and V 7 bases, and 8 bases lay outside the gene matches. The germline V gene has CDR1 SGDLS and CDR2 YYNGEE. The CDR3 has 15 residues.

The chain's CDR3 is CARPGEGADTQYF. The CDR3 coding sequence is TGTGCCAGACCCGGGGAGGGAGCAGATACGCAGTATTTT. The chain uses TRBV3-1 (or the pseudogene TRBV3-2) and TRBJ2-3; 7 bases align to TRBD2. Germline loops: CDR1 LGHDT, CDR2 YNNKEL (reference sequence). Unmatched junction bases numbered 7, after V lost 9 bases and J lost 4 bases. This CDR3 is built from 13 residues.

This chain joins TRBV28 and TRBJ1-5, with 8 nucleotides matching TRBD1. Germline CDR1 is MDHEN and CDR2 is SYDVKM. V shed 5 bases and J 2 bases; nucleotides not matched to a gene: 14. The CDR3 has 18 amino acids. The CDR3 loop is CASSRRDRPLGGNQPQHF. In DNA, the CDR3 is TGTGCCAGCAGTCGCCGGGACAGGCCTCTCGGGGGCAATCAGCCCCAGCATTTT.

The rearrangement joins TRBV15 to TRBJ2-1, with 9 bases matching TRBD1. The CDR3 loop spans 16 amino acids. Germline values: CDR1 LNHNV, CDR2 YYDKDF (reference sequence). V was clipped by 5 bases and J by 0 bases; unmatched bases: 5. The CDR3 here is CATSVDRGGSYNEQFF. CDR3 sequence (DNA): TGTGCCACCAGCGTCGACAGGGGGGGCTCCTACAATGAGCAGTTCTTC.

The chain combines TRBV19 with TRBJ2-1; 11 bases match TRBD2. This CDR3 is built from 16 residues. The germline V gene encodes CDR1 LNHDA and CDR2 SQIVND (reference sequence). The ends lost 5 bases at V and 5 bases at J; junction bases unmatched: 8. The CDR3 coding sequence is TGTGCCAGTAGTGAACTAGCGGGGGTAGCTCACAATGAGCAGTTCTTC. Translating it yields CASSELAGVAHNEQFF.

The rearrangement uses TRBV5-1 and TRBJ2-5, with 7 bases that match TRBD2. From germline, CDR1 is SGHRS and CDR2 YFSETQ. The junction had 12 bases not matched to a gene; V was cut back by 0 bases and J by 1 base. CDR3 length: 18 residues. The DNA of the CDR3 is TGCGCCAGCAGCTTGGGTCGTGGAGCGGGGACCCTCCAAGAGACCCAGTACTTC. The encoded protein is CASSLGRGAGTLQETQYF. Full variable domain (missing parts from reference TRBV5-1 and TRBJ2-5): KAGVTQTPRYLIKTRGQQVTLSCSPISGHRSVSWYQQTPGQGLQFLFEYFSETQRNKGNFPGRFSGRQFSNSRSEMNVSTLELGDSALYLCASSLGRGAGTLQETQYFGPGTRLLVL.

V gene TRBV6-5 combines with J gene TRBJ1-5, with a possible D match to TRBD1 (5 bases). V was trimmed by 6 bases and J by 1 base, leaving 10 bases between them. CDR3 length: 14 residues. Germline CDR1 MNHEY, CDR2 SVGAGI. The DNA for the CDR3 is TGTGCCAGCAGGGAGGGACTGAGCAATCAGCCCCAGCATTTT. Amino acid sequence: CASREGLSNQPQHF.

The chain employs TRBV2 and TRBJ2-4, with TRBD2 matching over 8 bases. The ends lost 7 bases at V and 1 base at J; junction bases unmatched: 6. The CDR3 sequence is 15 residues long. Germline V gene data show CDR1 as SNHLY and CDR2 as FYNNEI. The CDR3 coding sequence is TGTGCCAGCAAACTAGCGGCGGGTGCCAAAAACATTCAGTACTTC. It specifies CASKLAAGAKNIQYF.

This chain uses TRBV2 with TRBJ1-3; D remains unclear. The CDR3 extends over 15 amino acids. Deletions cut 3 bases from V and 3 bases from J, with 12 bases between. Germline loops: CDR1 SNHLY, CDR2 FYNNEI. The CDR3 loop reads CASSDAGWGGNTIYF. As DNA, the CDR3 is TGTGCCAGCAGTGACGCGGGGTGGGGTGGAAACACCATATATTTT.

The rearrangement uses TRBV18 and TRBJ2-1; tentatively, D is TRBD1 (5 bases). Germline V gives CDR1 KGHSH, CDR2 LQKENI. This CDR3 is built from 14 residues. V was clipped by 1 base and J by 6 bases, with 10 bases between them. The CDR3 nucleotides are TGTGCCAGCTCACCACGACCAGGGCCCAATGAGCAGTTCTTC. This gives the protein CASSPRPGPNEQFF.

CDR3 DNA sequence: TGCGCCAGCAGCCTAGGGACAGGGGGGGACTATGGCTACACCTTC. Protein product: CASSLGTGGDYGYTF. J is TRBJ1-2 and V is TRBV4-1, with 11 positions matching TRBD1. Germline CDR1 reads MGHRA; CDR2 reads YSYEKL. This CDR3 has 15 residues. Germline trimming cut 4 bases from V and 3 bases from J; bases unmatched to any gene: 4.

This chain connects TRBV5-1 to TRBJ2-7; weak D call: TRBD2 (5 bases). The CDR3 is 12 amino acids. The V gene's germline CDR1 is SGHRS and CDR2 YFSETQ. The germline V and J ends were trimmed by 3 bases and 7 bases, with 11 bases remaining between them. The CDR3 is CASSSGSLEQYF. CDR3 nucleotide sequence: TGCGCCAGCAGCTCTGGGAGTCTAGAGCAGTACTTC.

In DNA, the CDR3 is TGTGCCAGTAGTATGGCGGCAGCTAGCACAGATACGCAGTATTTT. Its translation: CASSMAAASTDTQYF. The chain employs TRBV19 and TRBJ2-3, with unresolved D. Trimming left V 3 bases short and J 0 bases short, with 10 bases between. Germline lookup yields CDR1 LNHDA and CDR2 SQIVND (reference sequence). The CDR3 consists of 15 residues.

The rearrangement links TRBV12-3 or TRBV12-4 to TRBJ1-2; TRBD1 might be the D (5 bases). Trimming cost V 5 bases and J 2 bases, with 9 bases left between them. The CDR3 totals 13 residues. This chain's CDR3 is CASSRTSNYGYTF. The DNA for the CDR3 is TGTGCCAGCAGTCGGACATCGAACTATGGCTACACCTTC.

The chain links TRBV5-6 to TRBJ2-1; possibly TRBD2 for D (6 bases). The length of the CDR3 is 14 residues. The germline V and J ends were trimmed by 3 bases and 10 bases, with 17 bases remaining between them. From germline, CDR1 is SGHDT and CDR2 YYEEEE. The CDR3 loop is CASSSPGREDEQFF. The CDR3 DNA reads TGTGCCAGCAGCTCCCCGGGGCGGGAAGACGAGCAGTTCTTC.

The chain is built from TRBV4-1 and TRBJ2-2; maybe TRBD1 (6 bases). The CDR3 loop spans 15 amino acids. Germline values: CDR1 MGHRA, CDR2 YSYEKL. The V and J ends lost 3 bases and 4 bases respectively, with 12 bases between them. Here the CDR3 reads CASSQHRDTTGELFF. CDR3 bases: TGCGCCAGCAGCCAGCACCGGGACACCACCGGGGAGCTGTTTTTT.

The rearrangement links TRBV24-1 to TRBJ1-1; unclear D gene. V was clipped by 0 bases and J by 10 bases, with 8 bases between them. CDR3 length equals 12 residues. Germline V CDR1 and CDR2: KGHDR, SFDVKD. CDR3 loop: CATSDLMGAAFF. The CDR3, as DNA: TGTGCCACCAGTGATTTGATGGGCGCAGCTTTCTTT.

The chain links TRBV6-6 to TRBJ1-6; D may be TRBD1 (5 bases). Germline V lookup: CDR1 MNHNY, CDR2 SVGAGI (reference sequence). Trimming cost V 0 bases and J 7 bases, with 13 bases left between them. The CDR3 is 16 amino acids. The CDR3 region has the DNA TGTGCCAGCAGTTACTCGAGTCCGAGACAGAATTCACCCCTCCACTTT. It codes for CASSYSSPRQNSPLHF.

The rearrangement links TRBV15 to TRBJ2-7, with 8 nucleotides matching TRBD1. J lost 5 bases, V lost 3 bases, and 9 bases had no gene match. CDR3 size: 15 residues. Germline CDR1 LNHNV, CDR2 YYDKDF (reference sequence). CDR3 DNA: TGTGCCACCAGCAGGCCCGGGACAGGTAATCACGAGCAGTACTTC. Protein sequence: CATSRPGTGNHEQYF.

By share, this clone counts as medium-sized. The genes are TRBV9 and TRBJ1-2, with 8 bases that match TRBD1. This CDR3 region has 16 residues. V was clipped by 3 bases and J by 4 bases; unmatched bases: 11. Germline V gene sequence: CDR1 SGDLS, CDR2 YYNGEE. The DNA for the CDR3 is TGTGCCAGCAGCGCTGGACAGGGAAGTGTGAGCTATGGCTACACCTTC. Its translation: CASSAGQGSVSYGYTF.

The chain combines TRBV2 with TRBJ1-2; D is unclear. CDR3 length equals 14 residues. Germline assignment: CDR1 SNHLY and CDR2 FYNNEI. V lost 3 bases and J 0 bases, leaving 8 bases between the germline ends. The CDR3 bases are TGTGCCAGCAGTGAGGGTGGAGCTAACTATGGCTACACCTTC. Amino acids: CASSEGGANYGYTF. The full variable domain, in which reference TRBV2 and TRBJ1-2 provide the parts outside the CDR3, is EPEVTQTPSHQVTQMGQEVILRCVPISNHLYFYWYRQILGQKVEFLVSFYNNEISEKSEIFDDQFSVERPDGSNFTLKIRSTKLEDSAMYFCASSEGGANYGYTFGSGTRLTVV.

The chain carries TRBV2 and TRBJ1-3, with 10 positions matching TRBD1. In germline, CDR1 is SNHLY, CDR2 FYNNEI. CDR3 length: 15 amino acids. V shed 6 bases and J 4 bases; nucleotides not matched to a gene: 6. The CDR3 reads CASRETGGAGNTIYF. DNA for the CDR3: TGTGCCAGCAGAGAGACAGGGGGCGCCGGAAACACCATATATTTT.

This clone was detected a few times. The chain uses TRBV10-3 and TRBJ2-3; 8 bases agree with TRBD2. CDR3 length: 14 amino acids. Germline V gives CDR1 ENHRY, CDR2 SYGVKD. The V segment lost 0 bases and the J segment 6 bases; nucleotides outside the gene matches: 2. Here the CDR3 DNA reads TGTGCCATCAGTGAGTCGGGACTAGGGGATACGCAGTATTTT. Translation gives CAISESGLGDTQYF.

The rearrangement uses TRBV19 and TRBJ1-3; D unclear. Germline values: CDR1 LNHDA, CDR2 SQIVND (reference sequence). This CDR3 contains 17 residues. The V gene lost 3 bases and the J gene lost 0 bases, with 15 bases spanning the gap. The CDR3: CASSMRGRLSSGNTIYF. The CDR3 bases are TGTGCCAGTAGTATGAGAGGCAGACTAAGCTCTGGAAACACCATATATTTT.

This clone was observed a single time. The rearrangement uses TRBV11-2 and TRBJ2-5; the match to TRBD2 covers 9 bases. Trimming cost V 5 bases and J 9 bases; bases outside gene matches: 13. The CDR3 covers 15 residues. CDR1 is SGHAT and CDR2 is FQNNGV in the germline V gene. The CDR3 coding sequence is TGTGCCAGCAGCCCCCAAGGCGGGGGGGCTGAGGCCCAGTACTTC. Protein: CASSPQGGGAEAQYF. Complete variable domain (other parts from reference TRBV11-2 and TRBJ2-5): EAGVAQSPRYKIIEKRQSVAFWCNPISGHATLYWYQQILGQGPKLLIQFQNNGVVDDSQLPKDRFSAERLKGVDSTLKIQPAKLEDSAVYLCASSPQGGGAEAQYFGPGTRLLVL.

The J gene is TRBJ2-1, the V gene TRBV3-1 (or the pseudogene TRBV3-2); 10 bases are a match to TRBD2. Germline loops: CDR1 LGHDT, CDR2 YNNKEL (reference sequence). The ends lost 7 bases at V and 7 bases at J; junction bases unmatched: 7. This CDR3 spans 14 amino acids. The CDR3 region is CASTEREGPNEQFF. Here the CDR3 DNA reads TGTGCCAGCACCGAGCGGGAGGGCCCTAATGAGCAGTTCTTC.

V is TRBV9 and J is TRBJ2-2; D might be TRBD2 (6 bases). The CDR3 is 15 amino acids. Trimming left V 3 bases short and J 6 bases short, with 15 bases between. Germline CDR1 and CDR2: SGDLS and YYNGEE. CDR3 DNA: TGTGCCAGCAGCGCGGAGGGACTTCCAGCCGGGGAGCTGTTTTTT. Amino acid sequence: CASSAEGLPAGELFF.

This chain links TRBV5-4 with TRBJ2-3, with D tentatively TRBD2 (6 bases). CDR1 SGHNT and CDR2 YYREEE come from the germline V gene (reference sequence). Trimming took off 5 bases at V and 2 bases at J, with 15 bases between the two ends. The length of the CDR3 is 15 residues. CDR3 region: CASRVRDFPTDTQYF. The CDR3 DNA follows: TGTGCCAGCAGGGTCCGGGACTTTCCCACAGATACGCAGTATTTT. The full variable domain, in which reference TRBV5-4 and TRBJ2-3 provide the parts outside the CDR3, is ETGVTQSPTHLIKTRGQQVTLRCSSQSGHNTVSWYQQALGQGPQFIFQYYREEENGRGNFPPRFSGLQFPNYSSELNVNALELDDSALYLCASRVRDFPTDTQYFGPGTRLTVL.